The next 7 T cell receptor beta chains were all read from a single sample in a study of blood T cell repertoires in COVID-19. Assay used: immunoSEQ multiplex PCR; TCRdb lists only in-frame clones, some missing. Of over 250,000 clones listed, 85% to 90% are singletons. Sequencing was carried out using PBMCs or T cells enriched from blood (not recorded which). All receptors come from a man aged 40-55 years who had recovered from COVID-19.

The chain has TRBV5-1 and TRBJ2-2; 7 bases fit TRBD1. V trimming: 4 bases; J trimming: 5 bases; junction bases outside the gene matches: 2. Germline V gene lookup returns CDR1 SGHRS and CDR2 YFSETQ. CDR3 length equals 13 residues. The CDR3 protein is CASSVQGTGELFF. The CDR3, as DNA: TGCGCCAGCAGCGTACAGGGGACCGGGGAGCTGTTTTTT.

This clone has only one observation. The chain has TRBV19 and TRBJ1-1, with 7 positions matching TRBD1. There are 12 residues in the CDR3. The V segment lost 6 bases and the J segment 5 bases; nucleotides outside the gene matches: 3. Per the germline V gene, CDR1 is LNHDA and CDR2 is SQIVND (reference sequence). The CDR3: CASSDRVTEAFF. Written as DNA, the CDR3 is TGTGCCAGTAGCGACAGGGTTACTGAAGCTTTCTTT.

The rearrangement uses TRBV5-1 and TRBJ1-1, with a tentative D call TRBD1 (5 bases). The germline gives CDR1 SGHRS, CDR2 YFSETQ. The V end lost 7 bases, the J end lost 1 base, and 20 bases lay between the germline ends. The CDR3 consists of 16 residues. DNA for the CDR3: TGCGCCAGCGCACGGGGGTCTGGCGGGGGGAACACTGAAGCTTTCTTT. It encodes CASARGSGGGNTEAFF.

The chain has TRBV11-3 and TRBJ2-5; 10 nucleotides match TRBD2. Germline V lookup: CDR1 SGHNT, CDR2 YENEEA. Germline trimming cut 5 bases from V and 4 bases from J; bases unmatched to any gene: 4. The CDR3 extends over 14 amino acids. CDR3 residues: CASSRAGGGETQYF. CDR3 DNA sequence: TGTGCCAGCAGCCGAGCGGGGGGGGGAGAGACCCAGTACTTC. The variable domain in full, with the rest retrieved from reference TRBV11-3 and TRBJ2-5, is EAGVVQSPRYKIIEKKQPVAFWCNPISGHNTLYWYLQNLGQGPELLIRYENEEAVDDSQLPKDRFSAERLKGVDSTLKIQPAELGDSAVYLCASSRAGGGETQYFGPGTRLLVL.

The chain combines TRBV27 with TRBJ2-5; 14 nucleotides match TRBD2. Germline CDR1 is MNHEY and CDR2 is SMNVEV (reference sequence). V shed 2 bases and J 1 base; nucleotides not matched to a gene: 9. The CDR3 is 19 amino acids. CDR3 protein: CASSLSRGLAGESQETQYF. For the CDR3, the DNA is TGTGCCAGCAGTTTAAGCCGGGGACTAGCGGGAGAGTCCCAAGAGACCCAGTACTTC.

This chain uses TRBV12-5 with TRBJ1-1; tentative D call: TRBD1 (5 bases). This CDR3 is built from 15 residues. Germline assignment: CDR1 LGHNT and CDR2 FRNRAP. Trimming removed 5 bases from V and 0 bases from J, with 13 bases in between. The CDR3 region has the DNA TGTGCTAGTGGTAACATCAGGGAGGTGAACACTGAAGCTTTCTTT. This sequence encodes CASGNIREVNTEAFF.

This clone has more than one count but fewer than ten. The rearrangement uses TRBV5-1 and TRBJ2-2; 7 nucleotides match TRBD1. V dropped 2 bases and J dropped 6; count of bases not matched to a gene: 7. CDR3 size: 15 residues. Looked up from germline, CDR1 is SGHRS and CDR2 is YFSETQ. In DNA, the CDR3 is TGCGCCAGCAGCTTTGAGGGGGCGATTTCCGGGGAGCTGTTTTTT. Its translation is CASSFEGAISGELFF.